This T cell receptor (beta chain) originates from a study of identical twins. Comment on this clonotype: Its antigen is still unknown.

TCRdb re-derived calls from the 5' RACE reads in MiXCR, one entry per CDR3 protein. Among some 1,600,000 distinct CDR3 sequences listed, around 29% were seen once. Trimming cost V 2 bases and J 4 bases, with 12 bases left between them. Per the germline V gene, CDR1 is LGHNA and CDR2 is YNFKEQ. The CDR3 is 15 residues long. Healthy Caucasians provided all donations. Whole-study findings and limits: Models underestimated how often monozygotic twins shared out-of-frame TCR alpha.

Sequenced input: cord blood. The chain is built from TRBV4-2 and TRBJ1-5, with a possible D match to TRBD1 (5 bases). This TCR derives from a newborn girl in good health. The CDR3 DNA is TGTGCCAGCAGCCAAAGCGGGCAGGGTAATCAGCCCCAGCATTTT. This gives the protein CASSQSGQGNQPQHF.